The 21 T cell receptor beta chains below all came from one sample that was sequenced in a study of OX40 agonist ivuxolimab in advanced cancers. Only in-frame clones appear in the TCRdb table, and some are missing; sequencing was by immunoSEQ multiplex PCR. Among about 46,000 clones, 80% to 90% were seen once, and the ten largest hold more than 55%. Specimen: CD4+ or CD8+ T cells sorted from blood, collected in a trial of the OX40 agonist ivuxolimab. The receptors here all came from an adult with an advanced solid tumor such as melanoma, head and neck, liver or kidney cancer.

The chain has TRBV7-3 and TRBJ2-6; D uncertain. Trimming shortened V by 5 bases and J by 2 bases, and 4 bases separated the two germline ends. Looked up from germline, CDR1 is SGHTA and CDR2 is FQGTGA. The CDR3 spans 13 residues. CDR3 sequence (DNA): TGTGCCAGCAGCGCCCCTGGGGCCAACGTCCTGACTTTC. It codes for CASSAPGANVLTF.

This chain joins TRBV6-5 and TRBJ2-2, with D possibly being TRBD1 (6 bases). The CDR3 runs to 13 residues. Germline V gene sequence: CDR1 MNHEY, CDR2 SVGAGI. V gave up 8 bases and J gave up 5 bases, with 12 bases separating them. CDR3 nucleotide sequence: TGTGCCAGCTTCAGAGGGGGAACCGGGGAGCTGTTTTTT. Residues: CASFRGGTGELFF.

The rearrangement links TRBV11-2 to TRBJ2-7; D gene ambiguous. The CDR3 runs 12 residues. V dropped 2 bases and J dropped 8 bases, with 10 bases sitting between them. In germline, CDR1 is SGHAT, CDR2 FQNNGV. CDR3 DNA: TGTGCCAGCAGCTTATCTCCTCCCCAGCAGTACTTC. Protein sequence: CASSLSPPQQYF.

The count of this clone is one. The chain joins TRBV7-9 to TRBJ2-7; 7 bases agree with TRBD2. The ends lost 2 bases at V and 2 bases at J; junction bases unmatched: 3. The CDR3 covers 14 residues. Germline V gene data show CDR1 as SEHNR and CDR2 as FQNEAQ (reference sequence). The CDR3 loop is CASSLRSGAYEQYF. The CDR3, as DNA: TGTGCCAGCAGCTTAAGGAGCGGGGCCTACGAGCAGTACTTC. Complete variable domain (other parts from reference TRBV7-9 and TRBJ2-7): DTGVSQNPRHKITKRGQNVTFRCDPISEHNRLYWYRQTLGQGPEFLTYFQNEAQLEKSRLLSDRFSAERPKGSFSTLEIQRTEQGDSAMYLCASSLRSGAYEQYFGPGTRLTVT.

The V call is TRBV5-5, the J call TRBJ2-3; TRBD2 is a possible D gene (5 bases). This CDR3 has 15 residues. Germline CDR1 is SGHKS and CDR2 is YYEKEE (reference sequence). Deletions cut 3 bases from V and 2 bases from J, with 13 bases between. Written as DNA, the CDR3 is TGTGCCAGCAGCTCGTATACTAGGAACACAGATACGCAGTATTTT. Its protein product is CASSSYTRNTDTQYF.

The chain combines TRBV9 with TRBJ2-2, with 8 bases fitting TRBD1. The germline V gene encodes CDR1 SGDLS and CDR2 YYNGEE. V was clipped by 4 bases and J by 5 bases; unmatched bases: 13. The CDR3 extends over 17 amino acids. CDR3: CASSSTGANTGTGELFF. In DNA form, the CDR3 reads TGTGCCAGCAGCTCGACAGGGGCCAACACTGGGACCGGGGAGCTGTTTTTT.

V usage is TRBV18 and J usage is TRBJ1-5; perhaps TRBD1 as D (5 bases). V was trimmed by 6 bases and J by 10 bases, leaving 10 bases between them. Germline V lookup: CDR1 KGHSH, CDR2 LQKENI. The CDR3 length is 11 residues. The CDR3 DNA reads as TGTGCCAGCTCGCAGGGAGGTCCCCAGCATTTT. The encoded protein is CASSQGGPQHF. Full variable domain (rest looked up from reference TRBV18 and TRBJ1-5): NAGVMQNPRHLVRRRGQEARLRCSPMKGHSHVYWYRQLPEEGLKFMVYLQKENIIDESGMPKERFSAEFPKEGPSILRIQQVVRGDSAAYFCASSQGGPQHFGDGTRLSIL.

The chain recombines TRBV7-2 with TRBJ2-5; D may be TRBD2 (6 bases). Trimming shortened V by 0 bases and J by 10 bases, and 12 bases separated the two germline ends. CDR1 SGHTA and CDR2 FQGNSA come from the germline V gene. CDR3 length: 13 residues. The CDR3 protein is CASSLARDSHQYF. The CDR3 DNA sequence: TGTGCCAGCAGCTTAGCAAGGGACTCCCACCAGTACTTC. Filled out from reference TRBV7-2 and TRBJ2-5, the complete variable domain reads GAGVSQSPSNKVTEKGKDVELRCDPISGHTALYWYRQSLGQGLEFLIYFQGNSAPDKSGLPSDRFSAERTGGSVSTLTIQRTQQEDSAVYLCASSLARDSHQYFGPGTRLLVL.

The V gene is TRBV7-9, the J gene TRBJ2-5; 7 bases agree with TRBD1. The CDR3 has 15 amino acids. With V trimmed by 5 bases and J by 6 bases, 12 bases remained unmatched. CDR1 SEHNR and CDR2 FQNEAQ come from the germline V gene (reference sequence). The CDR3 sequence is CASSIETGVRKTQYF. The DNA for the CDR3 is TGTGCCAGCAGCATAGAAACAGGGGTCCGGAAGACCCAGTACTTC.

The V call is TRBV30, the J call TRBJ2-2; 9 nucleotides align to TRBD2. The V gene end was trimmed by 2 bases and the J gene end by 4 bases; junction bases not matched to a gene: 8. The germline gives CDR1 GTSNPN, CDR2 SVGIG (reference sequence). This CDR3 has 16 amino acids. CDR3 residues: CAWSITSGRFTGELFF. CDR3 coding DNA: TGTGCCTGGAGTATAACTAGCGGGCGATTCACCGGGGAGCTGTTTTTT.

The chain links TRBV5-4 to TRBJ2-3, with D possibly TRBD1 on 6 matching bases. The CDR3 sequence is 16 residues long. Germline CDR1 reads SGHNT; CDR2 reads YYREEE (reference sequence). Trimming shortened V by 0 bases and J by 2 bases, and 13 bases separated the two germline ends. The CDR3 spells CASSLDQTGLTDTQYF. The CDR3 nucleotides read TGTGCCAGCAGCTTGGATCAGACAGGACTCACAGATACGCAGTATTTT. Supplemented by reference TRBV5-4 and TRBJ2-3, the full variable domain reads ETGVTQSPTHLIKTRGQQVTLRCSSQSGHNTVSWYQQALGQGPQFIFQYYREEENGRGNFPPRFSGLQFPNYSSELNVNALELDDSALYLCASSLDQTGLTDTQYFGPGTRLTVL.

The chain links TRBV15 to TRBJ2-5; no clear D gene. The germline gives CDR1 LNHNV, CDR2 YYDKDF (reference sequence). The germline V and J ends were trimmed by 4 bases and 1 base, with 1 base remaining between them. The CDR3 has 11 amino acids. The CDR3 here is CATSTQETQYF. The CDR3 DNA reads TGTGCCACCAGCACCCAAGAGACCCAGTACTTC.

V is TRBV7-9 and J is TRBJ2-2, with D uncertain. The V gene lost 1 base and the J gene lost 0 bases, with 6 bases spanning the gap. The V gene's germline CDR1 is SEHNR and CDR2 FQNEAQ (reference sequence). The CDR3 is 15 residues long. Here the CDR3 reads CASSLGSSNTGELFF. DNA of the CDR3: TGTGCCAGCAGCTTAGGAAGCTCGAACACCGGGGAGCTGTTTTTT. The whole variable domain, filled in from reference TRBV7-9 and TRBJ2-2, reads DTGVSQNPRHKITKRGQNVTFRCDPISEHNRLYWYRQTLGQGPEFLTYFQNEAQLEKSRLLSDRFSAERPKGSFSTLEIQRTEQGDSAMYLCASSLGSSNTGELFFGEGSRLTVL.

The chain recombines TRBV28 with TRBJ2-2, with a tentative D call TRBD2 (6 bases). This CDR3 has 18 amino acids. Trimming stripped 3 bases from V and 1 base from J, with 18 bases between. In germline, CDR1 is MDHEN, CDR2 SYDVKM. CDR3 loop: CASSLGLGRRGNTGELFF. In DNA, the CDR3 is TGTGCCAGCAGTTTGGGTTTAGGGAGGCGGGGGAACACCGGGGAGCTGTTTTTT.

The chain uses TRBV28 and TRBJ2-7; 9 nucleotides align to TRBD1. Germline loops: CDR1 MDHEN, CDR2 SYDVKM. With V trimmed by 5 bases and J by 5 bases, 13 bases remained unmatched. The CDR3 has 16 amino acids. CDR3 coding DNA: TGTGCCAGCAGTCCGCCCCGACAGGGGGGATTCCACGAGCAGTACTTC. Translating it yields CASSPPRQGGFHEQYF.

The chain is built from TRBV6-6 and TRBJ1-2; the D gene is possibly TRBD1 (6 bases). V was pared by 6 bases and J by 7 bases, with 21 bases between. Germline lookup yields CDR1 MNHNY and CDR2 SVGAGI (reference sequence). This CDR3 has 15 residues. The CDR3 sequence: CASSSTQQGKSGYTF. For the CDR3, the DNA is TGTGCCAGCAGCTCTACACAGCAGGGGAAGAGTGGCTACACCTTC.

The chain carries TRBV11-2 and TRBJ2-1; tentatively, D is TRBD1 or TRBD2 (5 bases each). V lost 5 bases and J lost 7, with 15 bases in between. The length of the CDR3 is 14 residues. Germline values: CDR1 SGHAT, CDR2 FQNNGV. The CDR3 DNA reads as TGTGCCAGCAGCCTCGCCGGGACCCGGAATGAGCAGTTCTTC. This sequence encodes CASSLAGTRNEQFF.

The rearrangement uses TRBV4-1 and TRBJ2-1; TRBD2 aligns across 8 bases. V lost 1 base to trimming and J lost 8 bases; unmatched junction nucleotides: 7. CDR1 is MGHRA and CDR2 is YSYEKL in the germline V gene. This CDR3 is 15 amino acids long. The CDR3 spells CASSQAGLVIDEQFF. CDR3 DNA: TGCGCCAGCAGCCAAGCGGGACTAGTCATCGATGAGCAGTTCTTC.

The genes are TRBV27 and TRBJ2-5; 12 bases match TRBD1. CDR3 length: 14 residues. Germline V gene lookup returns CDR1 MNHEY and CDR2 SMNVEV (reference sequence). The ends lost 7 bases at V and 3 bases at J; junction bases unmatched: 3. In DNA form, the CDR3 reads TGTGCCAGCATAGGGACAGGGGGCGAAGAGACCCAGTACTTC. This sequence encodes CASIGTGGEETQYF.

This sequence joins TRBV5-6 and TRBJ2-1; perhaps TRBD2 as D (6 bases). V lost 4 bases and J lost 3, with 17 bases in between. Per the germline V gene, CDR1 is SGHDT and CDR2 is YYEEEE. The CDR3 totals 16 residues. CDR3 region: CASSPVVASDYNEQFF. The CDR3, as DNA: TGTGCCAGCAGCCCTGTCGTGGCTAGCGACTACAATGAGCAGTTCTTC.

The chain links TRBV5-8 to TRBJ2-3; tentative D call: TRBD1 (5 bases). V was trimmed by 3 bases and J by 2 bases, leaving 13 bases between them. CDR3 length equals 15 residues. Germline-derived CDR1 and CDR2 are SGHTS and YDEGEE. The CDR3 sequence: CASSWGASYTDTQYF. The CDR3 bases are TGTGCCAGCAGCTGGGGCGCCTCCTACACAGATACGCAGTATTTT.